The 30 T cell receptor beta chains given below trace back to one sample, sequenced in a study of T cells in Graves' hyperthyroidism and ophthalmopathy. Amplification of TCR beta CDR3 regions used RNA as the template. The HTBI primer set served for first-round RT-PCR of the TCR CDR3. TCRdb used MiXCR to reprocess the multiplex PCR reads, holding one entry per CDR3 protein. The sample carries 360,000 or so distinct CDR3 sequences, under 20% recorded once. The sequencing input was blood. The origin of the receptors is a woman in her late teens or twenties with Graves' hyperthyroidism.

This clonotype was recorded many times. The CDR3 sequence: CASSEVGVEPQHF. CDR3 nucleotide sequence: TGTGCCAGCAGTGAAGTGGGGGTGGAGCCCCAGCATTTT. The gene calls are TRBV6-1 and TRBJ1-5; weak D call: TRBD1 (5 bases). CDR3 size: 13 residues. Germline V CDR1 and CDR2: MNHNS, SASEGT. V lost 1 base and J 8 bases, leaving 9 bases between the germline ends.

This clonotype was counted many times. The chain has TRBV27 and TRBJ2-2; weak D call: TRBD2 (5 bases). The germline V gene has CDR1 MNHEY and CDR2 SMNVEV (reference sequence). The length of the CDR3 is 13 residues. The V and J ends lost 3 bases and 6 bases respectively, with 8 bases between them. The CDR3 loop reads CASSFGGAGELFF. DNA for the CDR3: TGTGCCAGCAGTTTTGGAGGCGCCGGGGAGCTGTTTTTT.

There are many counts of this clonotype. The chain joins TRBV6-6 to TRBJ2-3, with 8 bases fitting TRBD2. The trim removed 6 bases at V and 2 bases at J, leaving 7 bases unmatched. The CDR3 sequence is 15 residues long. CDR1 MNHNY and CDR2 SVGAGI come from the germline V gene (reference sequence). The CDR3 DNA is TGTGCCAGCAGGCGCAAGCGGGGGTCCACAGATACGCAGTATTTT. Encoded protein: CASRRKRGSTDTQYF.

There are many counts of this clonotype. This chain joins TRBV12-3 or TRBV12-4 and TRBJ1-1; D is unresolved. V gave up 3 bases and J gave up 6 bases, with 8 bases separating them. This CDR3 contains 12 residues. The CDR3 DNA sequence: TGTGCCAGCAGTTTTACATTCTCTGAAGCTTTCTTT. This gives the protein CASSFTFSEAFF.

The sample holds many counts of this clonotype. The rearrangement joins TRBV28 to TRBJ2-7; 9 bases match TRBD1. Germline loops: CDR1 MDHEN, CDR2 SYDVKM. The CDR3 is 12 amino acids. With V trimmed by 8 bases and J by 6 bases, 5 bases remained unmatched. CDR3 protein: CASGTGFAEQYF. The DNA for the CDR3 is TGTGCCAGCGGGACAGGGTTCGCCGAGCAGTACTTC.

This clonotype was detected many times. The J gene is TRBJ1-2, the V gene TRBV20-1; the D gene is possibly TRBD1 (6 bases). The CDR3 contains 16 residues. The ends were cut back, 0 bases at V and 5 bases at J, with 19 bases in the middle. CDR1 and CDR2 from the germline V gene are DFQATT and SNEGSKA (reference sequence). The CDR3 region is CSARDGRSDSKYGYTF. CDR3 coding DNA: TGCAGTGCTAGAGATGGACGGTCGGACAGCAAGTATGGCTACACCTTC.

This clonotype was found a few times. A read error may be the cause here, since a much bigger clone is one base away. The chain uses TRBV5-1 and TRBJ2-7; D possibly corresponds to TRBD1 (5 bases). CDR3 length: 13 amino acids. Per the germline V gene, CDR1 is SGHRS and CDR2 is YFSETQ. DNA of the CDR3: TGCGTCAGCAGCTTGGGGCAGGTCAACGAGCAGTACTTC. It codes for CVSSLGQVNEQYF.

The chain couples TRBV20-1 to TRBJ1-1; 7 bases fit TRBD1. This CDR3 spans 15 amino acids. V was clipped by 6 bases and J by 5 bases; unmatched bases: 15. The germline V gene has CDR1 DFQATT and CDR2 SNEGSKA (reference sequence). CDR3 region: CSARDSHRLETEAFF. The DNA for the CDR3 is TGCAGTGCGAGGGACAGTCATAGATTAGAGACTGAAGCTTTCTTT.

This clonotype was counted a single time. A much larger clone is a single base away; this may be a read error. The CDR3 region has the DNA TGTGCCAGCAGTTCATTTTTCTACGAGCGGTACTTC. This sequence encodes CASSSFFYERYF. V is TRBV6-2 or TRBV6-3 and J is TRBJ2-7; no reliable D call. This CDR3 region has 12 residues. Germline V gene sequence: CDR1 MNHEY, CDR2 SVGEGT.

This clonotype was counted at least ten times. This chain uses TRBV2 with TRBJ2-4, with TRBD1 matching over 9 bases. Germline V CDR1 and CDR2: SNHLY, FYNNEI. V lost 1 base to trimming and J lost 4 bases; unmatched junction nucleotides: 5. There are 16 residues in the CDR3. CDR3 bases: TGTGCCAGCAGTGAAGGGGGGGACAGGGCGAAAAACATTCAGTACTTC. Translation: CASSEGGDRAKNIQYF.

Many counts were recorded for this clonotype. The chain carries TRBV5-1 and TRBJ1-1; D may be TRBD1 (5 bases). The length of the CDR3 is 12 residues. The germline gives CDR1 SGHRS, CDR2 YFSETQ. V was clipped by 2 bases and J by 7 bases, with 9 bases between them. The CDR3 here is CASSFSRDEAFF. The CDR3 DNA reads TGCGCCAGCAGCTTTAGCAGGGATGAAGCTTTCTTT.

The rearrangement links TRBV4-1 to TRBJ1-3; D uncertain. Germline-derived CDR1 and CDR2 are MGHRA and YSYEKL. The V gene lost 3 bases and the J gene lost 0 bases, with 12 bases spanning the gap. The CDR3 consists of 16 residues. The CDR3 bases are TGCGCCAGCAGCCAGCCCGGACGGAGCTCTGGAAACACCATATATTTT. Protein sequence: CASSQPGRSSGNTIYF.

This clonotype was detected ten times or more. J is TRBJ2-7 and V is TRBV29-1, with D possibly being TRBD1 or TRBD2 (6 bases each). The germline gives CDR1 SQVTM, CDR2 ANQGSEA. V was trimmed by 2 bases and J by 3 bases, leaving 11 bases between them. The CDR3 runs to 13 residues. Here the CDR3 reads CSVEQGGLYEQYF. Written as DNA, the CDR3 is TGCAGCGTTGAACAAGGGGGACTCTACGAGCAGTACTTC.

This clonotype was picked up many times. The V and J genes are TRBV14 and TRBJ1-2; no clear D. Germline loops: CDR1 SGHDN, CDR2 FVKESK. Trimming removed 3 bases at V and 7 bases at J, with 9 bases between. This CDR3 comprises 12 residues. CDR3 nucleotides: TGTGCCAGCAGCCACCCGCCCATTGGCTACACCTTC. Translated: CASSHPPIGYTF.

This clonotype came up many times. A much more abundant neighbour one base away suggests this may be a read error. This chain links TRBV6-1 with TRBJ2-5, with D hard to call. Germline values: CDR1 MNHNS, CDR2 SASEGT. The CDR3 totals 15 residues. Trimming left V 5 bases short and J 3 bases short, with 16 bases between. The CDR3 here is CASSTRFRPKETQYF. The DNA of the CDR3 is TGTGCCAGCAGTACGCGTTTCCGCCCCAAAGAGACCCAGTACTTC.

The table lists this clonotype with many counts. The V call is TRBV11-1, the J call TRBJ2-5; D unresolved. Germline V gives CDR1 SGHAT, CDR2 FQDESV (reference sequence). Deletions cut 3 bases from V and 4 bases from J, with 6 bases between. The CDR3 runs to 12 residues. CDR3 sequence: CASSFIGETQYF. The CDR3 nucleotides read TGTGCCAGCAGCTTTATCGGAGAGACCCAGTACTTC. Filled out from reference TRBV11-1 and TRBJ2-5, the complete variable domain reads EAEVAQSPRYKITEKSQAVAFWCDPISGHATLYWYRQILGQGPELLVQFQDESVVDDSQLPKDRFSAERLKGVDSTLKIQPAELGDSAMYLCASSFIGETQYFGPGTRLLVL.

This clonotype was picked up many times. The chain employs TRBV3-1 and TRBJ1-1; 9 positions agree with TRBD1. This CDR3 comprises 13 residues. CDR1 is LGHDT, CDR2 YNNKEL, per germline (reference sequence). The V gene end was trimmed by 10 bases and the J gene end by 1 base; junction bases not matched to a gene: 4. CDR3 sequence (DNA): TGTGCCACCGAGGACAGGGGGAACACTGAAGCTTTCTTT. Amino acid sequence: CATEDRGNTEAFF.

This chain joins TRBV18 and TRBJ1-5, with 9 nucleotides matching TRBD1. This CDR3 is built from 16 residues. After removal of 5 bases from V and 2 bases from J, the junction contained 7 bases not matched to a gene. The germline V gene encodes CDR1 KGHSH and CDR2 LQKENI. As DNA, the CDR3 is TGTGCCAGCTCAATTACAGGGGGCCAAGGCAATCAGCCCCAGCATTTT. The encoded protein is CASSITGGQGNQPQHF. Full variable domain (missing parts from reference TRBV18 and TRBJ1-5): NAGVMQNPRHLVRRRGQEARLRCSPMKGHSHVYWYRQLPEEGLKFMVYLQKENIIDESGMPKERFSAEFPKEGPSILRIQQVVRGDSAAYFCASSITGGQGNQPQHFGDGTRLSIL.

This clonotype was recorded at least ten times. The rearrangement joins TRBV28 to TRBJ1-2, with 8 bases aligning to TRBD1. Germline V gives CDR1 MDHEN, CDR2 SYDVKM. The length of the CDR3 is 14 residues. Trimming took 6 bases from V and 2 from J; bases not matched to a gene: 5. CDR3 nucleotide sequence: TGTGCCAGCAGCTATGGACAGGGAAACTATGGCTACACCTTC. The encoded protein is CASSYGQGNYGYTF.

The CDR3 spells CASRPGTGTSGPYEQYF. CDR3 coding DNA: TGTGCCAGCAGGCCAGGTACCGGGACTAGCGGTCCCTACGAGCAGTACTTC. This chain connects TRBV6-1 to TRBJ2-7; 11 nucleotides line up with TRBD2. Germline V gives CDR1 MNHNS, CDR2 SASEGT. This CDR3 is built from 17 residues. V was pared by 6 bases and J by 2 bases, with 12 bases of the junction left unmatched.

This clonotype was seen a handful of times. This chain links TRBV19 with TRBJ1-1; D may be TRBD1 (5 bases). Between the trimmed V and J ends, which lost 7 bases and 1 base, there was a span of 10 bases. Germline CDR1 is LNHDA and CDR2 is SQIVND (reference sequence). This CDR3 spans 13 amino acids. The CDR3 spells CASMWGTNTEAFF. CDR3 in DNA: TGTGCCAGTATGTGGGGGACGAACACTGAAGCTTTCTTT.

A word on this clonotype: A much larger clone is a single base away; this may be a read error. Because the CDR3's place on the DNA is in doubt, the DNA is left out and the CDR3 is given as listed by TCRdb. The chain employs TRBV19 and TRBJ1-5; the listed D gene, TRBD1, was not tested against the DNA. Germline V gene sequence: CDR1 LNHDA, CDR2 SQIVND (reference sequence). The CDR3 length is 16 residues, termini included. The CDR3 reads CASSPSTGWGLGSQRF.

This clonotype was seen a single time. V is TRBV6-1 and J is TRBJ2-7; TRBD1 agrees at 7 bases. V was pared by 6 bases and J by 6 bases, with 11 bases of the junction left unmatched. The CDR3 consists of 14 residues. Per germline, CDR1 MNHNS and CDR2 SASEGT. CDR3 bases: TGTGCCAGCAGCGCCGACAGGGCGAGCCTCGAGCAGTACTTC. Translation gives CASSADRASLEQYF.

This clonotype was detected ten times or more. The chain has TRBV12-3 or TRBV12-4 and TRBJ1-5, with 9 bases lining up with TRBD1. J lost 5 bases, V lost 2 bases, and 4 bases had no gene match. This CDR3 comprises 15 residues. CDR3 in DNA: TGTGCCAGCAGTTTAATGGGACAGGGACATCAGCCCCAGCATTTT. It encodes CASSLMGQGHQPQHF.

V usage is TRBV2 and J usage is TRBJ2-1, with 7 nucleotides matching TRBD1. The germline CDR1 and CDR2 sequences are SNHLY and FYNNEI. The CDR3 is 13 amino acids. The V segment lost 7 bases and the J segment 3 bases; nucleotides outside the gene matches: 3. CDR3 bases: TGTGCCAGCACGACAGGGAACTACAATGAGCAGTTCTTC. This encodes CASTTGNYNEQFF. The full variable domain, with the rest looked up from reference TRBV2 and TRBJ2-1, is EPEVTQTPSHQVTQMGQEVILRCVPISNHLYFYWYRQILGQKVEFLVSFYNNEISEKSEIFDDQFSVERPDGSNFTLKIRSTKLEDSAMYFCASTTGNYNEQFFGPGTRLTVL.

This clonotype was counted many times. The chain is built from TRBV2 and TRBJ2-2; TRBD1 matches 9 bases. Germline trimming cut 6 bases from V and 4 bases from J; bases unmatched to any gene: 9. CDR3 length: 16 residues. The germline CDR1 and CDR2 sequences are SNHLY and FYNNEI. Here the CDR3 DNA reads TGTGCCAGCAGGACTACAGGGGGCGGAAGCACCGGGGAGCTGTTTTTT. Its translation is CASRTTGGGSTGELFF.

This chain joins TRBV4-1 and TRBJ2-2; 8 bases map to TRBD1. The V gene's germline CDR1 is MGHRA and CDR2 YSYEKL. Trimming cost V 0 bases and J 2 bases; bases outside gene matches: 11. The CDR3 consists of 19 residues. CDR3: CASSQDLLEDRVNTGELFF. CDR3 DNA: TGCGCCAGCAGCCAAGATCTCCTGGAGGACAGGGTCAACACCGGGGAGCTGTTTTTT.

In its sample, this clonotype was seen many times. This chain connects TRBV12-3 or TRBV12-4 to TRBJ2-7; D possibly corresponds to TRBD1 (5 bases). V lost 8 bases and J 1 base, leaving 9 bases between the germline ends. The CDR3 spans 12 residues. The CDR3 DNA is TGTGCCAGCTGTGGGGCGTCCTACGAGCAGTACTTC. Protein sequence: CASCGASYEQYF.

This clonotype was seen many times. The V gene is TRBV5-1, the J gene TRBJ1-2; D is undetermined. Between the trimmed V and J ends, which lost 4 bases and 2 bases, there was a span of 12 bases. The length of the CDR3 is 14 residues. Germline loops: CDR1 SGHRS, CDR2 YFSETQ. CDR3 nucleotide sequence: TGCGCCAGCAGCCCCGCAACAGAGAACTATGGCTACACCTTC. Its protein product is CASSPATENYGYTF. Looking up the rest from reference TRBV5-1 and TRBJ1-2 gives the full variable domain: KAGVTQTPRYLIKTRGQQVTLSCSPISGHRSVSWYQQTPGQGLQFLFEYFSETQRNKGNFPGRFSGRQFSNSRSEMNVSTLELGDSALYLCASSPATENYGYTFGSGTRLTVV.

This clonotype was counted at least ten times. V usage is TRBV7-9 and J usage is TRBJ2-7, with D possibly matching TRBD2 (6 bases). The CDR3 totals 15 residues. Germline CDR1 and CDR2: SEHNR and FQNEAQ (reference sequence). V lost 0 bases, J lost 5 bases, and 14 bases lay in between. The CDR3 DNA reads TGTGCCAGCAGCTTAGCAGGGACGCGGGGTAACGAGCAGTACTTC. Protein: CASSLAGTRGNEQYF.